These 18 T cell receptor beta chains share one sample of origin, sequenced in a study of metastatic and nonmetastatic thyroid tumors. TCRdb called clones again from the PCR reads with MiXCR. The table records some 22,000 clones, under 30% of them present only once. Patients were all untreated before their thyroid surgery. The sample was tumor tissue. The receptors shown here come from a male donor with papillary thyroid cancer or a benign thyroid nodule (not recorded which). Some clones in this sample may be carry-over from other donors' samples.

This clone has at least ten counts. The DNA of the CDR3 is TGTGCCAGCAGCTTTTTATTCGGGACAGGAGACTCTGGAAACACCATATATTTT. Residues: CASSFLFGTGDSGNTIYF. The rearrangement links TRBV11-2 to TRBJ1-3; 8 bases match TRBD1. J was trimmed by 0 bases and V by 3 bases; bases with no gene match: 10. This CDR3 is 18 amino acids long. The germline V gene has CDR1 SGHAT and CDR2 FQNNGV.

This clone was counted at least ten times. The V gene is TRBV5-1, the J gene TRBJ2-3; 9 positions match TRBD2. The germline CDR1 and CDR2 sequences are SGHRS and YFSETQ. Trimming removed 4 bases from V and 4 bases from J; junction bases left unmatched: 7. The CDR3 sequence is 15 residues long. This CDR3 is CASSPQAGGADTQYF. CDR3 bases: TGCGCCAGCAGCCCCCAAGCGGGAGGTGCAGATACGCAGTATTTT.

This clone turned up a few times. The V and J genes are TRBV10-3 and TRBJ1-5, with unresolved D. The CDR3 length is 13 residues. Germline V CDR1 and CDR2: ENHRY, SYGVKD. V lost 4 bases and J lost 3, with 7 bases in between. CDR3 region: CAISGNPNQPQHF. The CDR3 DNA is TGTGCCATCAGTGGAAATCCCAATCAGCCCCAGCATTTT.

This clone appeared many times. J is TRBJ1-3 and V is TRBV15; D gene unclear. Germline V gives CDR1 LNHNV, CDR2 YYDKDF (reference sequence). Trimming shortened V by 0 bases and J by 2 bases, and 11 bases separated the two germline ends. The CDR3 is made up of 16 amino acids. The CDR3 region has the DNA TGTGCCACCAGCAGAGATTACCCAAAAACTGGAAACACCATATATTTT. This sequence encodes CATSRDYPKTGNTIYF.

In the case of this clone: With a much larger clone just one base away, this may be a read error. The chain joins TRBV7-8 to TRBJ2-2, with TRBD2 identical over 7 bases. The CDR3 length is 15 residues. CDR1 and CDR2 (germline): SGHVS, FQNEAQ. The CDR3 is CASSLRLADTGGLFF. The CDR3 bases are TGTGCCAGCAGCTTGAGGCTAGCGGACACCGGGGGGCTGTTTTTT.

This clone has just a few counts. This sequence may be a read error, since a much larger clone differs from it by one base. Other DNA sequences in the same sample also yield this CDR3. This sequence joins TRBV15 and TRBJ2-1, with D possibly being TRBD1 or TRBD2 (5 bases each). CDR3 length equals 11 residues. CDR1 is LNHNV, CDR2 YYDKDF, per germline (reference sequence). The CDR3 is CATSRGPLCFF. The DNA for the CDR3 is TGTGCCACCAGCCGGGGACCGTTATGTTTTTTC. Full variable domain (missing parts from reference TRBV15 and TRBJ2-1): DAMVIQNPRYQVTQFGKPVTLSCSQTLNHNVMYWYQQKSSQAPKLLFHYYDKDFNNEADTPDNFQSRRPNTSFCFLDIRSPGLGDTAMYLCATSRGPLCFFGPGTRLTVL.

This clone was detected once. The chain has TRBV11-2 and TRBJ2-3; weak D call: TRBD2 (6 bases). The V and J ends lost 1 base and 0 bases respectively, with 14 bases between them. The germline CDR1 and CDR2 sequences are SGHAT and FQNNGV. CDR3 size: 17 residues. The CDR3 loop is CASSLVLASASTDTQYF. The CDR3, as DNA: TGTGCCAGCAGCTTAGTACTAGCATCCGCTAGCACAGATACGCAGTATTTT.

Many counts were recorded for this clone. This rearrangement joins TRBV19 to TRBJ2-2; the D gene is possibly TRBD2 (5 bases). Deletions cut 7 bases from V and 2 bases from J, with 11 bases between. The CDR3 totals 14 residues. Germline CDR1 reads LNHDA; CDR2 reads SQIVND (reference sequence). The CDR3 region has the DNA TGTGCCAGTAAACCGGGAAGTAACACCGGGGAGCTGTTTTTT. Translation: CASKPGSNTGELFF.

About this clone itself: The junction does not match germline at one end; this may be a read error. For the CDR3, the DNA is TGTGCCACCAGTGATTTGTCACCAGCGAACACCGGCGAGCTGTTTTTT. Translating it yields CATSDLSPANTGELFF. The chain couples TRBV24-1 to TRBJ2-2, with D unclear. The CDR3 contains 16 residues. The V gene's germline CDR1 is KGHDR and CDR2 SFDVKD.

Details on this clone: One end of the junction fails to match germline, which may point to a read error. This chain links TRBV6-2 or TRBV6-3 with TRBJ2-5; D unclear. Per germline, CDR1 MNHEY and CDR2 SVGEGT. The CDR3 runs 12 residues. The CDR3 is CSSISNGAAQYF. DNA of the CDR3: TGTTCCAGCATTTCCAACGGTGCGGCCCAGTACTTC.

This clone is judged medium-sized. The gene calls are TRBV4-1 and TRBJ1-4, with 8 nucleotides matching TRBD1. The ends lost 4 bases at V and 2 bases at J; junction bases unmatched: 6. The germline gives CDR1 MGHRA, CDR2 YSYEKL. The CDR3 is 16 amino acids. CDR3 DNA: TGCGCCAGCAGCCGATACACAGGGGGGACTAATGAAAAACTGTTTTTT. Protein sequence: CASSRYTGGTNEKLFF.

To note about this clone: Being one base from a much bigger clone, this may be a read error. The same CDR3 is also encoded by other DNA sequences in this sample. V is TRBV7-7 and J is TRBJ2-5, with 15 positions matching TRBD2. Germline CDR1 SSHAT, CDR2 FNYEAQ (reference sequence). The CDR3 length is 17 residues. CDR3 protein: CASSSGLAGGRRETQYF. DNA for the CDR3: TGTGCTAGCAGCTCGGGACTAGCGGGAGGAAGGCGCGAGACCCAGTACTTC.

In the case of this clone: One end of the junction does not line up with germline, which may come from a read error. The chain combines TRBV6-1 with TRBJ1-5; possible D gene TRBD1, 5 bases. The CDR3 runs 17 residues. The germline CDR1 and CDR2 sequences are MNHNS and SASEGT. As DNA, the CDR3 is TGTGCCACCAGGAAGGAGACAGACCTCATGAGCAATCAGCCCCCGCATTTC. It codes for CATRKETDLMSNQPPHF.

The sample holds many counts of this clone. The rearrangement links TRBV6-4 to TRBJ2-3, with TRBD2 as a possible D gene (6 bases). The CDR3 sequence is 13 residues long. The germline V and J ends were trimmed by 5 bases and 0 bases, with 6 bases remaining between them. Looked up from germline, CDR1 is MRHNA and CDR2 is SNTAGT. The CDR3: CASSSGSTDTQYF. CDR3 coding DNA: TGTGCCAGCAGTAGCGGGAGCACAGATACGCAGTATTTT.

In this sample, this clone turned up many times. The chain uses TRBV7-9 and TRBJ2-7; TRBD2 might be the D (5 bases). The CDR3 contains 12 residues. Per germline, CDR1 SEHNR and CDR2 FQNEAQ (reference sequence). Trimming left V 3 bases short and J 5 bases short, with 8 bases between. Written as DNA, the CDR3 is TGTGCCAGCAGCTTGAGAGGGAACGAGCAGTACTTC. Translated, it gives CASSLRGNEQYF.

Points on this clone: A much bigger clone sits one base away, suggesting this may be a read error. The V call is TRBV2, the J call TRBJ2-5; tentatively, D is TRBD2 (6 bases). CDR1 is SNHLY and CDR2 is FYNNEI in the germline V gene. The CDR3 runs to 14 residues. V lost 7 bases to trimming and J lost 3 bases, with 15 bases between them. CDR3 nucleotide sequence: TGTGCCAGCACCCGGGACTGGAAGAAAGAGACCCAGTACTTC. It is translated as CASTRDWKKETQYF.

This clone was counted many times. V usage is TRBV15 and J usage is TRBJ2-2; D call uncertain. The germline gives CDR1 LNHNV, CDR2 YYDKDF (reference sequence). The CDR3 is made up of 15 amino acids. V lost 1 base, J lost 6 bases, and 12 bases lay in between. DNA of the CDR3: TGTGCCACCAGCAGAGCCATCGCGAGGTCCGGGGAGCTGTTTTTT. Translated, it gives CATSRAIARSGELFF.

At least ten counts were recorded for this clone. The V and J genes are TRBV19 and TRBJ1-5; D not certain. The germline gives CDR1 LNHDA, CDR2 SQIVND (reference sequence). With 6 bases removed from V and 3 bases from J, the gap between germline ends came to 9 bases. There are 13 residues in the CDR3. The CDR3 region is CASRPWVNQPQHF. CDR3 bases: TGTGCCAGTAGGCCTTGGGTCAATCAGCCCCAGCATTTT.